This passage covers 2 T cell receptor beta chains from one sample sequenced in a study of CD8 T cells in Susac syndrome. The RNA, about 0.45 to 1 ug, was put through reverse transcription using random hexamers. TCRdb re-called the immunoSEQ multiplex PCR reads with MiXCR, one entry per CDR3 protein. Here the sample spans some 260,000 distinct CDR3 sequences, about 85% being singletons. Sequencing was carried out using CD8+ T cells from PBMCs. Every receptor here comes from a human donor with multiple sclerosis.

This chain links TRBV7-9 with TRBJ2-7; D is undetermined. V lost 5 bases and J 2 bases, leaving 13 bases between the germline ends. The CDR3 spans 14 residues. CDR1 and CDR2 from the germline V gene are SEHNR and FQNEAQ (reference sequence). The CDR3 reads CASSPARLPYEQYF. The CDR3 DNA sequence: TGTGCCAGCAGCCCCGCCCGGTTACCCTACGAGCAGTACTTC.

This clonotype has a single count. This chain links TRBV5-5 with TRBJ1-5, with D hard to call. V lost 0 bases to trimming and J lost 7 bases, with 14 bases between them. Germline CDR1 SGHKS, CDR2 YYEKEE (reference sequence). This CDR3 contains 15 residues. CDR3 DNA sequence: TGTGCCAGCAGCTTGGATCTGGGTAAACGACAGCCCCAGCATTTT. Amino acid sequence: CASSLDLGKRQPQHF.